This T cell receptor beta chain was recovered during a study of monozygotic twins with inflammatory bowel disease. Overall study findings and caveats: Repertoire similarity was not found to differ between concordant and discordant twins, possibly from limited power. A single strong clonotype or signal linked to IBD was not supported.

CDR3 length: 15 amino acids. Germline-derived CDR1 and CDR2 are SGHRS and YFSETQ. Template switching added UMIs carrying a 6-nucleotide sample barcode. TCRdb re-called the 5' RACE reads and catalogs CDR3 proteins one per entry, DNA excluded. The sample has 170,000 or so distinct CDR3 sequences. As to this clonotype: Its antigen remains unidentified.

Sequenced sample: blood. The V call is TRBV5-1, the J call TRBJ2-3; TCRdb's D gene call, TRBD1, goes unchecked for lack of DNA. The TCR comes from a human donor with ulcerative colitis or Crohn's disease, or a healthy co-twin of an affected twin (not recorded which). CDR3 protein: CASSLDRDRGDTQYF.